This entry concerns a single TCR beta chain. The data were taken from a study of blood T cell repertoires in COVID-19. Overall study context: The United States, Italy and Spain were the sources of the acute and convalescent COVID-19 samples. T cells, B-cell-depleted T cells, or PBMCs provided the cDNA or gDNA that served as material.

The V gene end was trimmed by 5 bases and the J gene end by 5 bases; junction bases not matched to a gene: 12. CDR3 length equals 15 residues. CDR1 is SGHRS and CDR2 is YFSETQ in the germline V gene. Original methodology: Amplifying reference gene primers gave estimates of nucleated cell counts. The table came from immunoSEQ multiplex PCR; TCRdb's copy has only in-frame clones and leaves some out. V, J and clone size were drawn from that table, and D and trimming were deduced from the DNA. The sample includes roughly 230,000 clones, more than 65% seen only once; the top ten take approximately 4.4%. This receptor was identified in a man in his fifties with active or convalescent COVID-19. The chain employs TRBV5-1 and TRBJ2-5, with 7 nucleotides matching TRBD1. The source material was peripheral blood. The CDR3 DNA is TGCGCCAGCAGTCCCGGGGCACAGGGGTGGGAGACCCAGTACTTC. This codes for CASSPGAQGWETQYF.